A selection of T cell receptor beta chains follows, all from one sample in a study of chemoradiotherapy in HPV16-positive cancers. TCRdb's copy holds only in-frame clones and misses some; the assay was immunoSEQ multiplex PCR. Seen here are 35,000 to 45,000 clones, roughly 77% observed once, and the top ten hold about 4.8%. The input for sequencing was blood, taken from a patient who underwent chemoradiotherapy. The receptor source for this set is a human donor with HPV-associated anogenital cancer. Each CDR3 is given with its conserved first and last residue. A D gene is named only where the DNA matches it firmly. A clone size is listed for some rows: how often the clone was seen (once, few, many), or a class if it is expanded.

V: TRBV7-9; size: -; D: -; J: TRBJ2-5; CDR3: CASSLRAVTQETQYF; DNA: TGTGCCAGCAGCTTAAGGGCGGTGACACAAGAGACCCAGTACTTC
V: TRBV11-2; size: -; D: TRBD1; J: TRBJ1-2; CDR3: CASSPDRVGYGYTF; DNA: TGTGCCAGCAGCCCGGACAGGGTGGGCTATGGCTACACCTTC
V: TRBV9; size: medium-sized; D: -; J: TRBJ1-1; CDR3: CASSVGPKSGMNTEAFF; DNA: TGTGCCAGCAGCGTAGGTCCCAAGTCCGGGATGAACACTGAAGCTTTCTTT
V: TRBV7-2; size: -; D: -; J: TRBJ1-6; CDR3: CASSLNQGNNSPLHF; DNA: TGTGCCAGCAGCTTAAATCAGGGGAATAATTCACCCCTCCACTTT
V: TRBV7-2; size: -; D: TRBD1; J: TRBJ2-5; CDR3: CASSLDRVQETQYF; DNA: TGTGCCAGCAGCTTGGACAGGGTACAGGAGACCCAGTACTTC
V: TRBV29-1; size: -; D: -; J: TRBJ2-7; CDR3: CSVGGGGSYEQYF; DNA: TGCAGCGTTGGGGGAGGGGGATCCTACGAGCAGTACTTC
V: TRBV7-2; size: -; D: TRBD2; J: TRBJ2-5; CDR3: CASSIPGLAGVETQYF; DNA: TGTGCCAGCAGCATCCCGGGACTAGCGGGGGTGGAAACCCAGTACTTC
V: TRBV14; size: once; D: TRBD1; J: TRBJ2-1; CDR3: CASSIAGGSYNEQFF; DNA: TGTGCCAGCAGCATTGCAGGGGGCTCCTACAATGAGCAGTTCTTC
V: TRBV5-6; size: -; D: -; J: TRBJ1-5; CDR3: CASSFTGDISNQPQHF; DNA: TGTGCCAGCAGCTTTACGGGGGATATCAGCAATCAGCCCCAGCATTTT
V: TRBV6-5; size: -; D: -; J: TRBJ2-7; CDR3: CASSYSDGYEQYF; DNA: TGTGCCAGCAGTTACTCGGACGGTTACGAGCAGTACTTC
V: TRBV6-6; size: -; D: TRBD1; J: TRBJ1-3; CDR3: CASSTGGGGNTIYF; DNA: TGTGCCAGCAGTACAGGGGGTGGGGGAAACACCATATATTTT
V: TRBV7-9; size: -; D: -; J: TRBJ2-7; CDR3: CASRSIGGEQYF; DNA: TGTGCCAGCAGGTCAATAGGGGGCGAGCAGTACTTC
V: TRBV2; size: few; D: -; J: TRBJ2-2; CDR3: CASSVKAGDTGELFF; DNA: TGTGCCAGCAGTGTAAAGGCAGGGGACACCGGGGAGCTGTTTTTT
V: TRBV4-3; size: -; D: -; J: TRBJ1-6; CDR3: CASSQVAEWGSPLHF; DNA: TGCGCCAGCAGCCAAGTGGCCGAATGGGGTTCACCCCTCCACTTT
V: TRBV6-6; size: -; D: -; J: TRBJ1-5; CDR3: CASSYSQGRNQPQHF; DNA: TGTGCCAGCAGTTACTCCCAGGGGCGGAATCAGCCCCAGCATTTT
V: TRBV6-5; size: -; D: -; J: TRBJ2-3; CDR3: CASSSGTSTDTQYF; DNA: TGTGCCAGCAGTTCCGGGACAAGCACAGATACGCAGTATTTT
V: TRBV18; size: once; D: TRBD1; J: TRBJ1-2; CDR3: CASSPQFIGQGNYGYTF; DNA: TGTGCCAGCTCACCACAGTTTATAGGACAGGGGAACTATGGCTACACCTTC
V: TRBV7-3; size: -; D: TRBD1; J: TRBJ2-1; CDR3: CASSLDRGRNEQFF; DNA: TGTGCCAGCAGCTTGGACAGGGGGAGGAATGAGCAGTTCTTC
V: TRBV7-9; size: -; D: -; J: TRBJ1-3; CDR3: CASKRGVSGNTIYF; DNA: TGTGCCAGCAAGAGGGGAGTCTCTGGAAACACCATATATTTT
V: TRBV6-1; size: -; D: TRBD2; J: TRBJ2-1; CDR3: CASSVGGGNEQFF; DNA: TGTGCCAGCAGTGTGGGGGGGGGCAATGAGCAGTTCTTC
V: TRBV7-8; size: once; D: -; J: TRBJ2-2; CDR3: CASRLTGNTGELFF; DNA: TGTGCCAGCAGGTTGACTGGGAACACCGGGGAGCTGTTTTTT
V: TRBV2; size: once; D: TRBD1; J: TRBJ2-5; CDR3: CASRAYRGRRQETQYF; DNA: TGTGCCAGCAGGGCTTACAGGGGGCGCCGGCAAGAGACCCAGTACTTC
V: TRBV14; size: -; D: -; J: TRBJ1-4; CDR3: CASSQDRRGGEKLFF; DNA: TGTGCCAGCAGCCAAGATCGCAGGGGAGGGGAAAAACTGTTTTTT
V: TRBV6-5; size: -; D: -; J: TRBJ1-6; CDR3: CASSYSRDPRISPLHF; DNA: TGTGCCAGCAGTTACTCGAGGGACCCGAGGATTTCACCCCTCCACTTT
V: TRBV28; size: -; D: -; J: TRBJ1-2; CDR3: CASSLVGTHYGYTF; DNA: TGTGCCAGCAGTTTGGTAGGAACGCACTATGGCTACACCTTC
V: TRBV4-2; size: -; D: -; J: TRBJ1-2; CDR3: CASSQDIQDGSYTF; DNA: TGTGCCAGCAGCCAAGATATACAGGACGGGAGCTACACCTTC
V: TRBV9; size: -; D: -; J: TRBJ2-2; CDR3: CASSVVAGAGELFF; DNA: TGTGCCAGCAGCGTAGTTGCAGGGGCCGGGGAGCTGTTTTTT
V: TRBV5-1; size: -; D: -; J: TRBJ1-3; CDR3: CASSFGPGPLGGNTIYF; DNA: TGCGCCAGCAGCTTTGGACCGGGCCCCCTGGGAGGAAACACCATATATTTT
V: TRBV10-1; size: -; D: -; J: TRBJ1-5; CDR3: CASSTGPNQPQHF; DNA: TGCGCCAGCAGTACCGGCCCCAATCAGCCCCAGCATTTT
V: TRBV18; size: -; D: TRBD1; J: TRBJ1-1; CDR3: CLSKQGAETEAFF; DNA: TGCCTCTCGAAACAGGGGGCTGAGACTGAAGCTTTCTTT
V: TRBV11-2; size: -; D: -; J: TRBJ1-6; CDR3: CASSLDTESYNSPLHF; DNA: TGTGCCAGCAGCTTAGATACAGAGAGCTATAATTCACCCCTCCACTTT
V: TRBV5-1; size: -; D: -; J: TRBJ2-2; CDR3: CASSFKGQDTGELFF; DNA: TGCGCCAGCAGCTTCAAGGGGCAGGACACCGGGGAGCTGTTTTTT
V: TRBV30; size: -; D: TRBD1; J: TRBJ1-3; CDR3: CAWSTGTGASGNTIYF; DNA: TGTGCCTGGAGTACCGGGACAGGCGCCTCTGGAAACACCATATATTTT
V: TRBV10-3; size: -; D: TRBD2; J: TRBJ2-7; CDR3: CAISESVAGGYEQYF; DNA: TGTGCCATCAGTGAGTCGGTAGCGGGGGGCTACGAGCAGTACTTC
V: TRBV18; size: -; D: TRBD1; J: TRBJ1-3; CDR3: CASSPKQGNSGNTIYF; DNA: TGTGCCAGCTCACCAAAACAGGGGAACTCTGGAAACACCATATATTTT
V: TRBV2; size: -; D: TRBD1; J: TRBJ1-2; CDR3: CARGTGSVYGYTF; DNA: TGTGCCAGAGGGACAGGGTCCGTCTATGGCTACACCTTC
V: TRBV18; size: -; D: -; J: TRBJ2-7; CDR3: CASSTTRDYEQYF; DNA: TGTGCCAGCTCAACCACCAGGGACTACGAGCAGTACTTC
V: TRBV10-3; size: -; D: -; J: TRBJ2-5; CDR3: CAKGTQETQYF; DNA: TGTGCCAAGGGGACGCAAGAGACCCAGTACTTC
V: TRBV19; size: few; D: -; J: TRBJ1-1; CDR3: CASSGLGTEAFF; DNA: TGTGCCAGTAGTGGGTTAGGCACTGAAGCTTTCTTT
V: TRBV7-8; size: few; D: -; J: TRBJ1-2; CDR3: CASSLVPGQLYGYTF; DNA: TGTGCCAGCAGCTTAGTGCCGGGACAACTCTATGGCTACACCTTC
V: TRBV2; size: few; D: -; J: TRBJ2-2; CDR3: CASKEGSNTGELFF; DNA: TGTGCCAGCAAGGAGGGGTCGAACACCGGGGAGCTGTTTTTT
V: TRBV13; size: -; D: -; J: TRBJ1-1; CDR3: CASSPPPRGNMNTEAFF; DNA: TGTGCCAGCAGCCCCCCTCCTCGGGGCAACATGAACACTGAAGCTTTCTTT
V: TRBV6-6; size: -; D: -; J: TRBJ1-1; CDR3: CASSSIMNTEAFF; DNA: TGTGCCAGCAGTTCTATAATGAACACTGAAGCTTTCTTT
V: TRBV27; size: -; D: -; J: TRBJ2-3; CDR3: CASSLLPTDTQYF; DNA: TGTGCCAGCAGTTTATTGCCCACAGATACGCAGTATTTT
V: TRBV15; size: -; D: -; J: TRBJ2-5; CDR3: CATSRGRQETQYF; DNA: TGTGCCACCAGCCGGGGGCGTCAGGAGACCCAGTACTTC
V: TRBV7-8; size: -; D: TRBD1; J: TRBJ2-3; CDR3: CASSSRQGEDTQYF; DNA: TGTGCCAGCAGCTCCCGACAGGGGGAAGATACGCAGTATTTT
V: TRBV6-6; size: few; D: -; J: TRBJ2-7; CDR3: CASRVHLFGEQYF; DNA: TGTGCCAGCAGAGTTCACCTTTTCGGCGAGCAGTACTTC
V: TRBV6-6; size: -; D: TRBD1; J: TRBJ2-7; CDR3: CASSSPDRAEYEQYF; DNA: TGTGCCAGCAGTTCCCCGGACAGGGCTGAATACGAGCAGTACTTC
V: TRBV5-1; size: -; D: -; J: TRBJ2-7; CDR3: CASSSHPRSSYEQYF; DNA: TGCGCCAGCAGCTCGCATCCTAGGAGCTCCTACGAGCAGTACTTC
V: TRBV30; size: -; D: -; J: TRBJ1-1; CDR3: CAWSVESGEAFF; DNA: TGTGCCTGGAGTGTCGAGTCAGGAGAAGCTTTCTTT
V: TRBV4-3; size: few; D: -; J: TRBJ2-7; CDR3: CASSQGSPSEQYF; DNA: TGCGCCAGCAGCCAAGGCTCGCCTTCTGAGCAGTACTTC